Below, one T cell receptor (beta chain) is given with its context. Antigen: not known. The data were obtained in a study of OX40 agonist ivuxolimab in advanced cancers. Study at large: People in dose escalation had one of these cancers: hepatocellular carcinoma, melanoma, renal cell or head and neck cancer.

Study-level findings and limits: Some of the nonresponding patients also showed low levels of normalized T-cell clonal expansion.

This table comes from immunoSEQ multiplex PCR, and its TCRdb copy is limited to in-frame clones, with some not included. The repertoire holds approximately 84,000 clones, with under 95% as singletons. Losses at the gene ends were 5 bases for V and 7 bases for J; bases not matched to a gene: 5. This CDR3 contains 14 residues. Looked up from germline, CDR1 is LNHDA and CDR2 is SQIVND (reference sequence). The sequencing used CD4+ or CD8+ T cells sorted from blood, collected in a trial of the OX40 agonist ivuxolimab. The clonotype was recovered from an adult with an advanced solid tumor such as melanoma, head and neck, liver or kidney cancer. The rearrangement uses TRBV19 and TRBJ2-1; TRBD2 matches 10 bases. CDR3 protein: CASSLAGGLNEQFF. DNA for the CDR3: TGTGCCAGTAGTTTAGCGGGGGGATTAAATGAGCAGTTCTTC.